A single sample gave rise to the 24 T cell receptor beta chains below, sequenced in a study of T cells expressing NK-cell markers. TCRdb re-analyzed the 5' RACE reads; it lists each CDR3 protein once, without DNA. The listing contains about 140,000 distinct CDR3 sequences. Sequencing was done on a sample of blood T cells: a sorted CD56 or NKG2C T cell subset, CD4+ or CD8+ T cells, or bulk PBMC T cells (not recorded which). The receptors derive from a man aged 18 to 35 in good health.

V usage is TRBV7-9 and J usage is TRBJ2-7. The CDR3 has 12 amino acids. Germline assignment: CDR1 SEHNR and CDR2 FQNEAQ (reference sequence). CDR3 protein: CASSLVSTEQYF.

The V call is TRBV29-1, the J call TRBJ2-2. The CDR3 consists of 12 residues. In germline, CDR1 is SQVTM, CDR2 ANQGSEA. The CDR3 sequence: CSVVSDTGELFF.

The V and J genes are TRBV28 and TRBJ2-2; TCRdb indicates TRBD1, and absent DNA this call remains unverified. This CDR3 is 18 amino acids long. Germline CDR1 MDHEN, CDR2 SYDVKM. The CDR3 loop is CASSFLLGDRVNTGELFF.

The genes are TRBV5-6 and TRBJ2-6; TCRdb's D gene call, TRBD1, goes unchecked for lack of DNA. The CDR3 sequence is 16 residues long. Germline V CDR1 and CDR2: SGHDT, YYEEEE. The CDR3: CASSSPRTTTANVLTF.

The chain has TRBV5-4 and TRBJ2-1; lacking DNA, the TRBD2 call made by TCRdb goes unchecked. This CDR3 is 17 amino acids long. Germline CDR1 is SGHNT and CDR2 is YYREEE (reference sequence). CDR3 amino acids: CASSLGGGEPLINEQFF. Together with reference TRBV5-4 and TRBJ2-1, the CDR3 gives the full variable domain: ETGVTQSPTHLIKTRGQQVTLRCSSQSGHNTVSWYQQALGQGPQFIFQYYREEENGRGNFPPRFSGLQFPNYSSELNVNALELDDSALYLCASSLGGGEPLINEQFFGPGTRLTVL.

The chain is built from TRBV7-6 and TRBJ2-1; TCRdb's D call, TRBD2, is unchecked because there is no DNA. Per germline, CDR1 SGHVS and CDR2 FNYEAQ. There are 17 residues in the CDR3. The CDR3 is CASSLVGGRASYNEQFF.

The chain carries TRBV29-1 and TRBJ1-1. The CDR3 sequence is 12 residues long. Germline V gives CDR1 SQVTM, CDR2 ANQGSEA. The CDR3 loop is CSVRTENTEAFF.

The chain combines TRBV20-1 with TRBJ2-1; TCRdb selects TRBD2, and the lack of DNA leaves this call unchecked. This CDR3 has 16 residues. CDR1 and CDR2 from the germline V gene are DFQATT and SNEGSKA (reference sequence). The CDR3 loop is CSANGLALMDLNEQFF.

This sequence joins TRBV7-2 and TRBJ2-7; TCRdb's D call of TRBD2 is untestable without DNA. Germline V gene lookup returns CDR1 SGHTA and CDR2 FQGNSA. This CDR3 region has 15 residues. The CDR3: CASRITSGGSYEQYF.

The J gene is TRBJ2-7, the V gene TRBV3-1; without DNA, the TCRdb call of TRBD1 cannot be checked. The CDR3 consists of 14 residues. Germline loops: CDR1 LGHDT, CDR2 YNNKEL (reference sequence). CDR3: CASSQALTGHEQYF.

The chain joins TRBV12-3 or TRBV12-4 to TRBJ2-2. The CDR3 spans 14 residues. The CDR3 loop reads CASSLGGSDGELFF.

V usage is TRBV7-7 and J usage is TRBJ2-1; there is no DNA to check the TCRdb D call of TRBD2. Per germline, CDR1 SSHAT and CDR2 FNYEAQ (reference sequence). The CDR3 consists of 16 residues. The CDR3 sequence is CASSLGGSGRLDEQFF. The full variable domain, completed using reference TRBV7-7 and TRBJ2-1, is GAGVSQSPRYKVTKRGQDVTLRCDPISSHATLYWYQQALGQGPEFLTYFNYEAQPDKSGLPSDRFSAERPEGSISTLTIQRTEQRDSAMYRCASSLGGSGRLDEQFFGPGTRLTVL.

The J gene is TRBJ2-1, the V gene TRBV20-1. Germline CDR1 reads DFQATT; CDR2 reads SNEGSKA (reference sequence). This CDR3 is built from 14 residues. This CDR3 reads CSVKLPVLYNEQFF.

The V and J genes are TRBV5-4 and TRBJ2-5; TCRdb indicates TRBD2, and absent DNA this call remains unverified. The CDR3 runs to 18 residues. CDR1 is SGHNT, CDR2 YYREEE, per germline (reference sequence). Here the CDR3 reads CASKQPGMGSGGQETQYF.

This chain's CDR3 is CASSPRPTSLAAKNIQYF. The chain is built from TRBV3-1 and TRBJ2-4; without DNA, the TCRdb call of TRBD2 cannot be checked. CDR1 and CDR2 (germline): LGHDT, YNNKEL (reference sequence). This CDR3 is 18 amino acids long.

The J gene is TRBJ2-1, the V gene TRBV20-1; TCRdb calls TRBD2, which cannot be checked without DNA. Germline V gene lookup returns CDR1 DFQATT and CDR2 SNEGSKA (reference sequence). The CDR3 covers 15 residues. CDR3 sequence: CSATRYGRAGNEQFF.

This sequence joins TRBV20-1 and TRBJ1-1; TCRdb calls TRBD1, which cannot be checked without DNA. Germline V CDR1 and CDR2: DFQATT, SNEGSKA (reference sequence). The CDR3 spans 19 residues. CDR3 amino acids: CSATFFTGTLSGGNTEAFF.

J is TRBJ2-3 and V is TRBV2; the D gene TCRdb calls, TRBD2, cannot be checked with no DNA. Looked up from germline, CDR1 is SNHLY and CDR2 is FYNNEI. The CDR3 contains 17 residues. The CDR3: CASSERASSGSTDTQYF. The full variable domain, rest sourced from reference TRBV2 and TRBJ2-3, is EPEVTQTPSHQVTQMGQEVILRCVPISNHLYFYWYRQILGQKVEFLVSFYNNEISEKSEIFDDQFSVERPDGSNFTLKIRSTKLEDSAMYFCASSERASSGSTDTQYFGPGTRLTVL.

The CDR3 loop is CASSGEQGARETQYF. The V gene is TRBV5-6, the J gene TRBJ2-5; lacking DNA, the TRBD1 call made by TCRdb goes unchecked. The CDR3 extends over 15 amino acids. Germline V gene lookup returns CDR1 SGHDT and CDR2 YYEEEE.

The chain has TRBV7-9 and TRBJ2-1; TCRdb outputs TRBD1, but without DNA this stays unchecked. Per germline, CDR1 SEHNR and CDR2 FQNEAQ (reference sequence). The CDR3 has 16 residues. The CDR3 loop is CASNPSVGGAYNEQFF.

The V gene is TRBV7-2, the J gene TRBJ2-7. This CDR3 comprises 14 residues. Per germline, CDR1 SGHTA and CDR2 FQGNSA. The chain's CDR3 is CASSLPGTTYEQYF.

The chain combines TRBV7-6 with TRBJ2-1; TCRdb designates TRBD1, a call that cannot be tested without DNA. Germline V gives CDR1 SGHVS, CDR2 FNYEAQ. CDR3 length: 16 amino acids. CDR3 protein: CASSFEVGRGDNEQFF.

This chain connects TRBV30 to TRBJ2-2. Germline CDR1 reads GTSNPN; CDR2 reads SVGIG (reference sequence). The CDR3 totals 13 residues. The CDR3 sequence: CAWSAGISGELFF. The whole variable domain, remainder taken from reference TRBV30 and TRBJ2-2, is SQTIHQWPATLVQPVGSPLSLECTVEGTSNPNLYWYRQAAGRGLQLLFYSVGIGQISSEVPQNLSASRPQDRQFILSSKKLLLSDSGFYLCAWSAGISGELFFGEGSRLTVL.

This rearrangement joins TRBV29-1 to TRBJ1-1; without DNA, the TCRdb call of TRBD1 cannot be checked. Germline values: CDR1 SQVTM, CDR2 ANQGSEA. The CDR3 has 17 amino acids. The CDR3 sequence is CSVAGAGQGLANTEAFF.